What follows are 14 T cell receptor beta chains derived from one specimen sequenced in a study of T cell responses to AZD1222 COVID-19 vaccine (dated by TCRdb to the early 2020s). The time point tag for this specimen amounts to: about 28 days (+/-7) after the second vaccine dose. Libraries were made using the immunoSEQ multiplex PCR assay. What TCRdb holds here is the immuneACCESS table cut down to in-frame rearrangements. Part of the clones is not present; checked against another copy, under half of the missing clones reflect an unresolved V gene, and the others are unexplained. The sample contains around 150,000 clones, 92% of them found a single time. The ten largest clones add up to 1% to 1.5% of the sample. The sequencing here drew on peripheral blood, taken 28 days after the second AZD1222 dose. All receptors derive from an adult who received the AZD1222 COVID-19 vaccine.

In nucleotides, the CDR3 is TGTGCCTGGAGAAGGGACAGGATTGAAGCTTTCTTT. It is translated as CAWRRDRIEAFF. V is TRBV30 and J is TRBJ1-1; 8 nucleotides agree with TRBD1. The junction had 4 bases not matched to a gene; V was cut back by 3 bases and J by 7 bases. The length of the CDR3 is 12 residues. The germline V gene has CDR1 GTSNPN and CDR2 SVGIG (reference sequence).

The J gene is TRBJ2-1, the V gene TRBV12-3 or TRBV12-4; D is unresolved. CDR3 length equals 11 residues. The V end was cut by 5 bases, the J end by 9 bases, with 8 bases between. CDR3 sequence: CASSPGIEQFF. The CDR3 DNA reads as TGTGCCAGCAGTCCAGGCATTGAGCAGTTCTTC.

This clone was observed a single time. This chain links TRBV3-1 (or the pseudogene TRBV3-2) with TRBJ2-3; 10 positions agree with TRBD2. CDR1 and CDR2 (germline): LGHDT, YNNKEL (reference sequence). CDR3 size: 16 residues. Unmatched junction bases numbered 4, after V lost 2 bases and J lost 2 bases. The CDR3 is CASSQQLAGYTDTQYF. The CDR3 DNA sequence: TGTGCCAGCAGCCAACAACTAGCGGGGTACACAGATACGCAGTATTTT.

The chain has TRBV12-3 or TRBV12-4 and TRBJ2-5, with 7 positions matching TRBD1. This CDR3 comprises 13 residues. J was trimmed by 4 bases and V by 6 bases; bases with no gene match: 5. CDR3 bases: TGTGCCAGCAGCCTAGGACAGGTAGAGACCCAGTACTTC. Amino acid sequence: CASSLGQVETQYF.

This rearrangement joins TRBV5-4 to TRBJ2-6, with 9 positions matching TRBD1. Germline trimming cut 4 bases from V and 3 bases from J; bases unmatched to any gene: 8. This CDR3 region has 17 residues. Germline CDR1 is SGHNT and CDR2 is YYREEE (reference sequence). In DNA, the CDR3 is TGTGCCAGCAGCCCGTGGACAGGGGCGAGTGGGGCCAACGTCCTGACTTTC. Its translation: CASSPWTGASGANVLTF.

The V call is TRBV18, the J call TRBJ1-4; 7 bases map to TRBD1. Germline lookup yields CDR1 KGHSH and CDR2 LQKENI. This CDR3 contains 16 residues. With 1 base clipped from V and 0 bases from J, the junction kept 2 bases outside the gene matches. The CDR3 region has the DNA TGTGCCAGCTCACCACTCCAGGGGGCAACTAATGAAAAACTGTTTTTT. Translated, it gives CASSPLQGATNEKLFF.

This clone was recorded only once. The CDR3 nucleotides are TGTGCCAGCACCAACGAGGGGGTGGGGACTGAAGCTTTCTTT. It translates to CASTNEGVGTEAFF. This rearrangement joins TRBV28 to TRBJ1-1, with D perhaps TRBD1 (6 bases). The CDR3 runs 14 residues. Looked up from germline, CDR1 is MDHEN and CDR2 is SYDVKM. Trimming took off 7 bases at V and 5 bases at J, with 17 bases between the two ends.

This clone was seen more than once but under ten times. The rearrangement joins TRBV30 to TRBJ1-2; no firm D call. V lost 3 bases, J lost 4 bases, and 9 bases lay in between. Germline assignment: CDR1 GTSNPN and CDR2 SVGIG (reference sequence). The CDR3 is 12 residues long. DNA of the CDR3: TGTGCCTGGAGCGGTTCGGGCTATGGCTACACCTTC. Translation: CAWSGSGYGYTF.

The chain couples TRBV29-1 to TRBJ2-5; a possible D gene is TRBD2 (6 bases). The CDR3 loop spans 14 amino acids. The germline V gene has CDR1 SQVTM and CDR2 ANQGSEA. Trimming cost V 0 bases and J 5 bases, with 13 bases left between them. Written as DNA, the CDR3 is TGCAGCGTTGAAGATCCGCGGGGTCGGGAGACCCAGTACTTC. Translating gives CSVEDPRGRETQYF. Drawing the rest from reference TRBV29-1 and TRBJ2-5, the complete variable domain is SAVISQKPSRDICQRGTSLTIQCQVDSQVTMMFWYRQQPGQSLTLIATANQGSEATYESGFVIDKFPISRPNLTFSTLTVSNMSPEDSSIYLCSVEDPRGRETQYFGPGTRLLVL.

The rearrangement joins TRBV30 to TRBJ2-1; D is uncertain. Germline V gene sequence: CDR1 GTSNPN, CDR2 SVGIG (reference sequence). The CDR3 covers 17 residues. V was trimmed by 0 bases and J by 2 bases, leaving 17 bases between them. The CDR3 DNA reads TGTGCCTGGAGTGTAAACCGGGTGATCGAGACCTACAATGAGCAGTTCTTC. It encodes CAWSVNRVIETYNEQFF.

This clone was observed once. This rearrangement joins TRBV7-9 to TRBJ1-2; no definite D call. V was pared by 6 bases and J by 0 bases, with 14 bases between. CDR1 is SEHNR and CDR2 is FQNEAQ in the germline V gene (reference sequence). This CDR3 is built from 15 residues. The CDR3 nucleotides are TGTGCCAGCAGTCACTCGCCTATAGCTAACTATGGCTACACCTTC. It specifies CASSHSPIANYGYTF.

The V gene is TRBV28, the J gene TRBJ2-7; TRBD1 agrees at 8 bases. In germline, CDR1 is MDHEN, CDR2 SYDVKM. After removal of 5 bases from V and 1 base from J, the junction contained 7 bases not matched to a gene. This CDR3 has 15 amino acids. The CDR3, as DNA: TGTGCCAGCAGTCCCCAGGGGGCTCGATCCTACGAGCAGTACTTC. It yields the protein CASSPQGARSYEQYF.

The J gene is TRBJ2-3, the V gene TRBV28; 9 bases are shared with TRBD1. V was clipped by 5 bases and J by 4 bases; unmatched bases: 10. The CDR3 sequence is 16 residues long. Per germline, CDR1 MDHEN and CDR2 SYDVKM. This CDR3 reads CASSIPRDRASDTQYF. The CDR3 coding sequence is TGTGCCAGCAGTATCCCCCGGGACAGGGCGTCAGATACGCAGTATTTT.

CDR3 sequence (DNA): TGTGCCTGGAGCCGGCCGGGGGCGGTCGGAAACACCATATATTTT. Protein sequence: CAWSRPGAVGNTIYF. The chain combines TRBV30 with TRBJ1-3; D might be TRBD1 (6 bases). In germline, CDR1 is GTSNPN, CDR2 SVGIG (reference sequence). V was pared by 3 bases and J by 4 bases, with 16 bases between. The CDR3 is 15 amino acids.